These T cell receptor beta chains were read from a single sample in a study of CD8 T cells in ankylosing spondylitis. TCRdb redid the calling of the 5' RACE reads with MiXCR, one entry per CDR3 protein. The sample carries 650,000 to 800,000 distinct CDR3 sequences, 15% to 20% recorded once. The sequenced sample was blood, either unsorted or a sorted T cell fraction (not recorded which). Receptors were obtained from a male donor with ankylosing spondylitis. CDR3s include the opening cysteine and the closing phenylalanine or tryptophan. The D gene is left open where the match is weak. Only some rows state a clone size, as once, few, many or a class for expanded clones.

>TRBJ1-2|TRBD1|-|TRBV7-9
TGTGCCAGCAGCGGGGGACAGGGTGGCTATGGCTACACCTTC
CASSGGQGGYGYTF
>TRBJ1-2|-|-|TRBV12-3/TRBV12-4
TGTGCCAGCAGTACCGACAGAAACTATGGCTACACCTTC
CASSTDRNYGYTF
>TRBJ1-1|TRBD1|-|TRBV12-3/TRBV12-4
TGTGCCAGCAGTAATCGGGACAGCGAAGCTTTCTTT
CASSNRDSEAFF
>TRBJ2-2|TRBD2|few|TRBV2
TGTGCCAGCAGTGCTCTAGCGGGGAACACCGGGGAGCTGTTTTTT
CASSALAGNTGELFF
>TRBJ2-7|TRBD2|few|TRBV2
TGTGCCAGCAGTGGGACTAGTACCTCCTACGAGCAGTACTTC
CASSGTSTSYEQYF
>TRBJ2-1|TRBD2|few|TRBV27
TGTGCCAGCAGTTTAATAGCGGGAGGGCCAGCTGTCAATGAGCAGTTCTTC
CASSLIAGGPAVNEQFF
>TRBJ1-5|TRBD1|few|TRBV5-6
TGTGCCAGCGGAACCCAGGGGGCTTCTCAGCCCCAGCATTTT
CASGTQGASQPQHF
>TRBJ1-2|-|-|TRBV20-1
TGCAGTGCCCCGGACCTCTACCTATCAGTTGGCTACACCTTC
CSAPDLYLSVGYTF
>TRBJ2-7|-|-|TRBV7-9
TGTGCCAGTGCCTTGGCGGCAGGACTCTACGAGCAGTACTTC
CASALAAGLYEQYF
>TRBJ2-3|TRBD2|-|TRBV9
TGTGCCAGCAGCGTCAAAGCGGGAGGGCCAGATACGCAGTATTTT
CASSVKAGGPDTQYF
>TRBJ1-1|TRBD1|few|TRBV29-1
TGCAGCGTTGAAGGGGCCGACAGGGAGTTTCGGGCGAGGACTGAAGCTTTCTTT
CSVEGADREFRARTEAFF
>TRBJ2-1|TRBD1|-|TRBV7-3
TGTGCCAGCAGCTCCCGACAGGGCGGTGAGCAGTTCTTC
CASSSRQGGEQFF
>TRBJ1-2|-|-|TRBV4-2
TGTGCCAGCAGCCAAGGCTTCGGAGTACAATTAAATTATGGCTACACCTTC
CASSQGFGVQLNYGYTF
>TRBJ1-1|TRBD1|few|TRBV29-1
TGCAGCGTAGCCTCAGGGACAGCTGCGAGGACTGAAGCTTTCTTT
CSVASGTAARTEAFF
>TRBJ2-7|-|-|TRBV6-2/TRBV6-3
TGTGCCAGCAGGAGGCGGGGGCAGTCCTACGAGCAGTACTTC
CASRRRGQSYEQYF